This entry lists 23 T cell receptor beta chains sequenced from one sample in a study of CXCR3-negative and CXCR3-positive naive CD8 T cells. General observations from the study: Naive CXCR3-positive cells had TRB CDR3s more hydrophobic than those of CXCR3-negative naive cells.

Antigen specificity for these receptors is unknown. UMI-labeled TRB cDNA libraries were prepared by 5' RACE. After re-calling the 5' RACE reads, TCRdb lists one entry per CDR3 protein, DNA absent. The sample includes roughly 130,000 distinct CDR3 sequences. The sample was naive CXCR3+ CD8+ T cells from blood. Subset here: CD45RO-CCR7+CD27+CD95- naive CD8+ T cells expressing CXCR3 (TNR3+). Receptor source: a human donor in good health. Some clones in this sample may be carry-over from other donors' samples.

The chain joins TRBV2 to TRBJ2-4; absent DNA, TCRdb's TRBD1 call cannot be checked. The length of the CDR3 is 16 residues. The V gene's germline CDR1 is SNHLY and CDR2 FYNNEI. The CDR3 reads CASRETGGEGKNIQYF.

The V and J genes are TRBV20-1 and TRBJ2-1; without DNA, the TCRdb call of TRBD2 cannot be checked. This CDR3 has 17 amino acids. The germline gives CDR1 DFQATT, CDR2 SNEGSKA (reference sequence). CDR3 region: CSAPDPTSGRAFDEQFF.

This CDR3 reads CASRGPGTESSYNEQFF. The chain combines TRBV2 with TRBJ2-1; TCRdb's assignment of TRBD1 cannot be checked, as there is no DNA. Per the germline V gene, CDR1 is SNHLY and CDR2 is FYNNEI. The CDR3 is 17 amino acids.

The rearrangement links TRBV30 to TRBJ2-7. This CDR3 comprises 12 residues. CDR1 GTSNPN and CDR2 SVGIG come from the germline V gene (reference sequence). This CDR3 is CAWSVLDYEQYF.

The V call is TRBV5-1, the J call TRBJ2-7; TCRdb designates TRBD1, a call that cannot be tested without DNA. CDR3 length: 13 amino acids. Germline V gives CDR1 SGHRS, CDR2 YFSETQ. Here the CDR3 reads CASRGDSYYEQYF.

CDR3 residues: CASIPTGTSGLPPYEQYF. The gene calls are TRBV7-2 and TRBJ2-7; TCRdb indicates TRBD2, and absent DNA this call remains unverified. This CDR3 region has 18 residues. The V gene's germline CDR1 is SGHTA and CDR2 FQGNSA.

This chain links TRBV29-1 with TRBJ2-2; without DNA, the TCRdb call of TRBD1 cannot be checked. CDR1 and CDR2 (germline): SQVTM, ANQGSEA. The CDR3 is 12 residues long. The CDR3 is CSTPAPAGELFF.

The chain is built from TRBV13 and TRBJ2-2; TCRdb indicates TRBD1, and absent DNA this call remains unverified. Germline CDR1 reads PRHDT; CDR2 reads FYEKMQ (reference sequence). There are 13 residues in the CDR3. The CDR3 protein is CASTLQGLVELFF.

The genes are TRBV15 and TRBJ1-1; TCRdb calls TRBD1, which cannot be checked without DNA. The CDR3 extends over 14 amino acids. Germline CDR1 LNHNV, CDR2 YYDKDF (reference sequence). The CDR3 sequence: CATSGQGAGTEAFF.

V gene TRBV29-1 combines with J gene TRBJ2-2; TCRdb reports TRBD1, a call that lacks DNA to check it against. CDR3 length: 15 residues. CDR1 is SQVTM and CDR2 is ANQGSEA in the germline V gene. The CDR3 is CSVEGGTPNTGELFF.

The CDR3 spells CASSYSGLAGPYNEQFF. The V call is TRBV6-5, the J call TRBJ2-1; the D call from TCRdb, TRBD2, cannot be confirmed without DNA. This CDR3 is 17 amino acids long. Germline assignment: CDR1 MNHEY and CDR2 SVGAGI.

The J gene is TRBJ2-3, the V gene TRBV6-5; TCRdb reports TRBD1, a call that lacks DNA to check it against. This CDR3 region has 13 residues. The germline gives CDR1 MNHEY, CDR2 SVGAGI. CDR3: CASRGGLEDTQYF.

The chain links TRBV7-9 to TRBJ1-2. Germline assignment: CDR1 SEHNR and CDR2 FQNEAQ (reference sequence). This CDR3 is built from 14 residues. CDR3 amino acids: CASSLAAGDYGYTF.

This chain links TRBV28 with TRBJ2-1; absent DNA, TCRdb's TRBD1 call cannot be checked. The germline CDR1 and CDR2 sequences are MDHEN and SYDVKM. This CDR3 has 15 amino acids. The CDR3 protein is CASTGSGQAYNEQFF.

V gene TRBV6-5 combines with J gene TRBJ2-2. Looked up from germline, CDR1 is MNHEY and CDR2 is SVGAGI. CDR3 length: 13 amino acids. This chain's CDR3 is CASSLEHTGELFF.

This chain uses TRBV7-8 with TRBJ2-2. CDR3 length: 15 residues. Germline V gives CDR1 SGHVS, CDR2 FQNEAQ. The CDR3 sequence is CASSLDLLNTGELFF.

The V and J genes are TRBV3-1 and TRBJ2-1; TCRdb reports TRBD2, a call that lacks DNA to check it against. The CDR3 is made up of 17 amino acids. The germline CDR1 and CDR2 sequences are LGHDT and YNNKEL (reference sequence). The CDR3 spells CASSHEHLAASLGEQFF.

This rearrangement joins TRBV7-9 to TRBJ1-1; the D call from TCRdb, TRBD1, cannot be confirmed without DNA. CDR1 and CDR2 from the germline V gene are SEHNR and FQNEAQ (reference sequence). The CDR3 spans 15 residues. CDR3 residues: CASSLEQGAITEAFF. Filled out from reference TRBV7-9 and TRBJ1-1, the complete variable domain reads DTGVSQNPRHKITKRGQNVTFRCDPISEHNRLYWYRQTLGQGPEFLTYFQNEAQLEKSRLLSDRFSAERPKGSFSTLEIQRTEQGDSAMYLCASSLEQGAITEAFFGQGTRLTVV.

The rearrangement links TRBV7-9 to TRBJ1-1; TCRdb reports TRBD1, a call that lacks DNA to check it against. Germline-derived CDR1 and CDR2 are SEHNR and FQNEAQ (reference sequence). The CDR3 runs 14 residues. The CDR3 protein is CASSPVLGDTEAFF. Variable domain in full (rest from reference TRBV7-9 and TRBJ1-1): DTGVSQNPRHKITKRGQNVTFRCDPISEHNRLYWYRQTLGQGPEFLTYFQNEAQLEKSRLLSDRFSAERPKGSFSTLEIQRTEQGDSAMYLCASSPVLGDTEAFFGQGTRLTVV.

The chain couples TRBV5-1 to TRBJ2-3; no DNA is available, so the TRBD2 call from TCRdb remains unchecked. This CDR3 has 16 residues. CDR1 and CDR2 (germline): SGHRS, YFSETQ. CDR3 in amino acids: CASSPLAGGRPDTQYF.

The chain couples TRBV7-9 to TRBJ2-5; the TCRdb call, TRBD1, lacks DNA for checking. Germline V gives CDR1 SEHNR, CDR2 FQNEAQ (reference sequence). There are 13 residues in the CDR3. The CDR3 region is CASRRGPEETQYF.

This chain joins TRBV4-1 and TRBJ1-1. Looked up from germline, CDR1 is MGHRA and CDR2 is YSYEKL. This CDR3 has 15 residues. CDR3 sequence reads: CASSPAQAENTEAFF.

The rearrangement links TRBV7-9 to TRBJ2-7; TCRdb gives TRBD2 as the D gene, but with no DNA this cannot be confirmed. CDR3 length: 14 amino acids. CDR1 SEHNR and CDR2 FQNEAQ come from the germline V gene (reference sequence). CDR3 sequence reads: CASSLVPSGYEQYF.